The 27 T cell receptor beta chains presented below share a single source sample, sequenced in a study of blood T cell repertoires in COVID-19. Sequenced by immunoSEQ multiplex PCR; TCRdb stores in-frame clones only, minus some. The sample lists fewer than 130,000 clones; about 72% were seen once. Sequences were obtained from peripheral blood. These receptors all stem from a woman in her sixties with acute or convalescent COVID-19.

The V and J genes are TRBV28 and TRBJ1-1; D not resolved. Per the germline V gene, CDR1 is MDHEN and CDR2 is SYDVKM. The CDR3 runs to 15 residues. V lost 2 bases, J lost 6 bases, and 16 bases lay in between. Here the CDR3 reads CASSLESPSQAEAFF. The DNA for the CDR3 is TGTGCCAGCAGTTTAGAATCCCCTAGCCAGGCTGAAGCTTTCTTT.

The chain couples TRBV28 to TRBJ1-2; the match to TRBD1 covers 7 bases. This CDR3 is 14 amino acids long. Germline-derived CDR1 and CDR2 are MDHEN and SYDVKM. V lost 6 bases and J lost 4; bases outside the gene matches: 8. CDR3 protein: CASRERDRGYGYTF. CDR3 coding DNA: TGTGCCAGCAGGGAGAGGGACAGAGGCTATGGCTACACCTTC.

The J gene is TRBJ2-2, the V gene TRBV7-3; D is uncertain. The CDR3 has 17 amino acids. Looked up from germline, CDR1 is SGHTA and CDR2 is FQGTGA. The V end was cut by 4 bases, the J end by 6 bases, with 21 bases between. Here the CDR3 reads CASSSIPTRQSPGELFF. The CDR3 DNA reads as TGTGCCAGCAGCTCTATACCGACACGGCAGTCACCCGGGGAGCTGTTTTTT.

This chain uses TRBV6-5 with TRBJ1-3, with TRBD1 matching 7 bases. Trimming removed 7 bases from V and 1 base from J; junction bases left unmatched: 4. This CDR3 region has 14 residues. Germline CDR1 and CDR2: MNHEY and SVGAGI. CDR3 DNA sequence: TGTGCCAGCACCCAGACAGGGTCTGGAAACACCATATATTTT. Translated: CASTQTGSGNTIYF.

This sequence joins TRBV7-9 and TRBJ1-4; TRBD1 aligns across 10 bases. The CDR3 runs to 15 residues. The junction had 6 bases not matched to a gene; V was cut back by 9 bases and J by 2 bases. Per germline, CDR1 SEHNR and CDR2 FQNEAQ (reference sequence). The CDR3 here is CASGTGVNTNEKLFF. The CDR3 nucleotides read TGTGCCAGTGGGACAGGGGTTAACACTAATGAAAAACTGTTTTTT.

The chain employs TRBV10-3 and TRBJ1-1; 7 bases match TRBD1. CDR3 size: 16 residues. The germline V gene encodes CDR1 ENHRY and CDR2 SYGVKD. Trimming cost V 6 bases and J 1 base; bases outside gene matches: 11. The DNA of the CDR3 is TGTGCCATCAGAGAACTGACAGGGTCTGGGAACACTGAAGCTTTCTTT. Translation: CAIRELTGSGNTEAFF.

In this sample, this clone turned up a few times. This chain connects TRBV7-2 to TRBJ1-3, with 8 bases aligning to TRBD1. Per the germline V gene, CDR1 is SGHTA and CDR2 is FQGNSA. The length of the CDR3 is 16 residues. V dropped 3 bases and J dropped 2; count of bases not matched to a gene: 6. The CDR3 nucleotides read TGTGCCAGCAGCTTGCGACAGGGGAACGCTGGAAACACCATATATTTT. Protein sequence: CASSLRQGNAGNTIYF.

The chain joins TRBV7-9 to TRBJ2-7; D is possibly TRBD1 (6 bases). Germline CDR1 reads SEHNR; CDR2 reads FQNEAQ (reference sequence). This CDR3 has 15 residues. V lost 1 base and J lost 5, with 15 bases in between. The CDR3 DNA follows: TGTGCCAGCAGCTTAGTTCTCGGGCAGGGGCACGAGCAGTACTTC. Its protein product is CASSLVLGQGHEQYF.

The CDR3 loop reads CATSPGTYYGYTF. CDR3 DNA: TGTGCCACCAGTCCCGGGACATACTATGGCTACACCTTC. The chain recombines TRBV24-1 with TRBJ1-2, with D possibly TRBD1 on 6 matching bases. Trimming shortened V by 6 bases and J by 3 bases, and 10 bases separated the two germline ends. The CDR3 spans 13 residues. CDR1 and CDR2 from the germline V gene are KGHDR and SFDVKD.

This rearrangement joins TRBV4-1 to TRBJ1-1, with 7 positions matching TRBD1. J gave up 11 bases and V 4 bases, and 37 bases lay outside the gene matches. Germline V gene sequence: CDR1 MGHRA, CDR2 YSYEKL. This CDR3 contains 22 residues. CDR3 nucleotide sequence: TGCGCCAGCAGCCCTTCGGGCAAATACGAGACAGCCGGATTGCGGCCAGGACAGGTCGCTTTCTTT. Translating it yields CASSPSGKYETAGLRPGQVAFF.

The chain combines TRBV30 with TRBJ2-5, with D maybe TRBD2 (6 bases). The germline V gene has CDR1 GTSNPN and CDR2 SVGIG (reference sequence). The CDR3 is made up of 13 amino acids. The V and J ends lost 4 bases and 6 bases respectively, with 15 bases between them. The CDR3 sequence: CAWTAGREKTQYF. In DNA form, the CDR3 reads TGTGCCTGGACGGCGGGAAGGGAAAAGACCCAGTACTTC.

The rearrangement uses TRBV2 and TRBJ2-3, with D possibly TRBD1 on 5 matching bases. CDR3 length: 15 amino acids. Germline lookup yields CDR1 SNHLY and CDR2 FYNNEI. V was trimmed by 2 bases and J by 0 bases, leaving 9 bases between them. This chain's CDR3 is CASSEQGTSTDTQYF. In DNA, the CDR3 is TGTGCCAGCAGTGAACAGGGAACCAGCACAGATACGCAGTATTTT.

A few counts support this clone. This chain joins TRBV5-6 and TRBJ1-2; D uncertain. Germline-derived CDR1 and CDR2 are SGHDT and YYEEEE. The CDR3 totals 13 residues. V was trimmed by 4 bases and J by 3 bases, leaving 10 bases between them. The CDR3, as DNA: TGTGCCAGCAGCATCGGACTTCACTATGGCTACACCTTC. Translation gives CASSIGLHYGYTF.

The chain has TRBV2 and TRBJ2-1; a possible D gene is TRBD2 (6 bases). Germline V lookup: CDR1 SNHLY, CDR2 FYNNEI. V was cut by 6 bases and J by 7 bases, with 10 bases left in between. CDR3 length: 12 residues. The CDR3 is CASSRDFNEQFF. The DNA for the CDR3 is TGTGCCAGCAGCAGGGACTTTAATGAGCAGTTCTTC.

The V call is TRBV5-8, the J call TRBJ2-7; 7 bases are a match to TRBD2. J lost 4 bases, V lost 6 bases, and 10 bases had no gene match. The germline gives CDR1 SGHTS, CDR2 YDEGEE. The CDR3 consists of 14 residues. The CDR3 loop is CASTPREGPYEQYF. The CDR3 DNA is TGTGCCAGCACCCCCAGGGAGGGCCCTTACGAGCAGTACTTC.

The chain combines TRBV9 with TRBJ1-3; tentatively, D is TRBD1 (5 bases). V was clipped by 1 base and J by 2 bases, with 7 bases between them. Per germline, CDR1 SGDLS and CDR2 YYNGEE. The CDR3 loop spans 14 amino acids. The DNA for the CDR3 is TGTGCCAGCAGCGTAAAACAGGCTGGAAACACCATATATTTT. This translates into CASSVKQAGNTIYF.

The chain combines TRBV9 with TRBJ1-4; D might be TRBD1 (5 bases). The CDR3 runs 14 residues. V was pared by 6 bases and J by 0 bases, with 9 bases between. Germline CDR1 is SGDLS and CDR2 is YYNGEE. The CDR3 DNA is TGTGCCAGCACGGACACAGCAACTAATGAAAAACTGTTTTTT. This translates into CASTDTATNEKLFF.

This clone has more than one count but fewer than ten. The gene calls are TRBV20-1 and TRBJ1-2; no firm D call. CDR1 is DFQATT, CDR2 SNEGSKA, per germline (reference sequence). CDR3 length: 10 residues. The germline V and J ends were trimmed by 1 base and 10 bases, with 7 bases remaining between them. CDR3 sequence (DNA): TGCAGTGCTAGAGCCGCGCTCTACACCTTC. Translated: CSARAALYTF.

The CDR3 region is CASSIGMGANYGYTF. In DNA form, the CDR3 reads TGTGCCAGTAGTATAGGGATGGGAGCTAACTATGGCTACACCTTC. The V gene is TRBV19, the J gene TRBJ1-2, with D unresolved. The CDR3 loop spans 15 amino acids. Germline values: CDR1 LNHDA, CDR2 SQIVND (reference sequence). V was pared by 1 base and J by 0 bases, with 9 bases between. The full variable domain, completed using reference TRBV19 and TRBJ1-2, is DGGITQSPKYLFRKEGQNVTLSCEQNLNHDAMYWYRQDPGQGLRLIYYSQIVNDFQKGDIAEGYSVSREKKESFPLTVTSAQKNPTAFYLCASSIGMGANYGYTFGSGTRLTVV.

This clone occurred once. The chain employs TRBV5-1 and TRBJ2-5; D call uncertain. Germline values: CDR1 SGHRS, CDR2 YFSETQ. V was pared by 4 bases and J by 3 bases, with 10 bases between. This CDR3 has 13 amino acids. The CDR3 nucleotides are TGCGCCAGCAGCCCGCCCCCGGAAGAGACCCAGTACTTC. This encodes CASSPPPEETQYF.

This clone showed up just once. This chain links TRBV5-5 with TRBJ1-2; D is unclear. With 4 bases removed from V and 8 bases from J, the gap between germline ends came to 21 bases. This CDR3 has 15 residues. From germline, CDR1 is SGHKS and CDR2 YYEKEE (reference sequence). The DNA for the CDR3 is TGTGCCAGCAGCCCCCCCGGGAGCCTCATGCGGGGCTACACCTTC. Protein sequence: CASSPPGSLMRGYTF.

V is TRBV28 and J is TRBJ1-3, with D maybe TRBD1 (5 bases). The length of the CDR3 is 15 residues. V was clipped by 6 bases and J by 0 bases, with 12 bases between them. The germline gives CDR1 MDHEN, CDR2 SYDVKM. Written as DNA, the CDR3 is TGTGCCAGCAGATCTACAGGTTCCTCTGGAAACACCATATATTTT. It specifies CASRSTGSSGNTIYF.

J is TRBJ2-5 and V is TRBV19; 7 bases are shared with TRBD1. The CDR3 consists of 14 residues. Germline V CDR1 and CDR2: LNHDA, SQIVND (reference sequence). Unmatched junction bases numbered 7, after V lost 4 bases and J lost 5 bases. The CDR3 reads CASSTRQGVETQYF. In nucleotides, the CDR3 is TGTGCCAGTAGTACAAGGCAGGGGGTGGAGACCCAGTACTTC.

This chain joins TRBV7-8 and TRBJ1-2; TRBD1 matches 9 bases. The junction had 3 bases not matched to a gene; V was cut back by 4 bases and J by 0 bases. The CDR3 covers 15 residues. Germline CDR1 SGHVS, CDR2 FQNEAQ. CDR3 in DNA: TGTGCCAGCAGCTCTCGGACAGGGGCTAACTATGGCTACACCTTC. The encoded protein is CASSSRTGANYGYTF.

This sequence joins TRBV19 and TRBJ1-5; 9 bases match TRBD1. The CDR3 contains 16 residues. The V and J ends lost 7 bases and 0 bases, in that order; junction bases with no gene match: 7. Germline V CDR1 and CDR2: LNHDA, SQIVND (reference sequence). This CDR3 reads CASTSGQGNSNQPQHF. For the CDR3, the DNA is TGTGCCAGTACCTCGGGACAGGGTAATAGCAATCAGCCCCAGCATTTT.

The rearrangement uses TRBV12-3 or TRBV12-4 and TRBJ1-2; TRBD1 agrees at 7 bases. V lost 3 bases, J lost 6 bases, and 4 bases stayed unmatched. The CDR3 has 13 residues. The CDR3 spells CASSFMGTDGYTF. The DNA of the CDR3 is TGTGCCAGCAGTTTTATGGGGACAGATGGCTACACCTTC.

CDR3 nucleotides: TGTGCCAGCAGTCGCCTAGGGACAGTTAATGAAAAACTGTTTTTT. It is translated as CASSRLGTVNEKLFF. The V and J genes are TRBV28 and TRBJ1-4; 7 nucleotides align to TRBD1. The J segment lost 4 bases and the V segment lost 5 bases, leaving 7 bases of the junction unmatched. CDR1 and CDR2 (germline): MDHEN, SYDVKM. The CDR3 consists of 15 residues.